Below are 10 T cell receptor beta chains sequenced from a single sample in a study of CD8 T cells in Susac syndrome. RNA was extracted with the RNeasy kit, and a quantity of roughly 0.5 to 1 ug was reverse transcribed using random hexamers. In TCRdb, the immunoSEQ multiplex PCR reads were re-called with MiXCR into one record per CDR3 protein. Counted here are about 120,000 distinct CDR3 sequences, roughly 90% occurring once; the ten biggest clones make up around 0.12%. Specimen: CD8+ T cells from PBMCs. The receptors were gathered from a human donor in good health.

The rearrangement joins TRBV10-3 to TRBJ2-1, with a weak D call TRBD2 (6 bases). Trimming shortened V by 10 bases and J by 4 bases, and 20 bases separated the two germline ends. CDR1 and CDR2 from the germline V gene are ENHRY and SYGVKD. This CDR3 is 15 amino acids long. The CDR3 DNA reads TGTGCCACCACTCCGGGACCCGGAGGGTACAATGAGCAGTTCTTC. Translation: CATTPGPGGYNEQFF.

The gene calls are TRBV18 and TRBJ2-1; maybe TRBD2 (6 bases). Germline V gene sequence: CDR1 KGHSH, CDR2 LQKENI. The CDR3 runs 15 residues. Trimming removed 4 bases at V and 4 bases at J, with 14 bases between. This CDR3 is CASSRPSAIYNEQFF. CDR3 bases: TGTGCCAGCTCACGACCTAGCGCGATATACAATGAGCAGTTCTTC.

The chain employs TRBV12-3 or TRBV12-4 and TRBJ2-7, with D perhaps TRBD2 (6 bases). The CDR3 consists of 12 residues. V was clipped by 4 bases and J by 6 bases, with 10 bases between them. Written as DNA, the CDR3 is TGTGCCAGCAGTTCCGGGGGTGGCGAGCAGTACTTC. The encoded protein is CASSSGGGEQYF.

This clonotype was observed once. The chain is built from TRBV4-3 and TRBJ1-5, with D perhaps matching TRBD1 (6 bases). The CDR3 length is 16 residues. The germline V gene has CDR1 LGHNA and CDR2 YSLEER. V shed 0 bases and J shed 2 bases, with 11 bases lying between them. CDR3 DNA sequence: TGCGCCAGCAGCCAAGATCAGGGGTATGGCAATCAGCCCCAGCATTTT. This translates into CASSQDQGYGNQPQHF.

The rearrangement uses TRBV7-2 and TRBJ2-3; 8 bases line up with TRBD2. Per the germline V gene, CDR1 is SGHTA and CDR2 is FQGNSA. The J segment lost 4 bases and the V segment lost 2 bases, leaving 11 bases of the junction unmatched. The CDR3 is 17 residues long. The CDR3 coding sequence is TGTGCCAGCAGCTTATTTCCTAGCGGGTCTATTCCAGATACGCAGTATTTT. Protein product: CASSLFPSGSIPDTQYF.

The chain has TRBV28 and TRBJ2-1, with D uncertain. From germline, CDR1 is MDHEN and CDR2 SYDVKM. Trimming left V 6 bases short and J 5 bases short, with 8 bases between. CDR3 length equals 12 residues. CDR3 amino acids: CASRPYDNEQFF. The CDR3 DNA sequence: TGTGCCAGCAGACCTTATGACAATGAGCAGTTCTTC.

In its sample, this clonotype was seen a few times. This chain connects TRBV5-4 to TRBJ1-2; TRBD1 aligns across 10 bases. Germline trimming cut 4 bases from V and 2 bases from J; bases unmatched to any gene: 2. This CDR3 comprises 14 residues. CDR1 SGHNT and CDR2 YYREEE come from the germline V gene (reference sequence). The CDR3 spells CASSQDRGNYGYTF. The CDR3 bases are TGTGCCAGCAGCCAGGACAGGGGGAACTATGGCTACACCTTC. Full variable domain (rest looked up from reference TRBV5-4 and TRBJ1-2): ETGVTQSPTHLIKTRGQQVTLRCSSQSGHNTVSWYQQALGQGPQFIFQYYREEENGRGNFPPRFSGLQFPNYSSELNVNALELDDSALYLCASSQDRGNYGYTFGSGTRLTVV.

This chain uses TRBV3-1 with TRBJ1-3; the D gene is possibly TRBD1 (6 bases). The CDR3 length is 16 residues. V lost 10 bases to trimming and J lost 0 bases, with 19 bases between them. From germline, CDR1 is LGHDT and CDR2 YNNKEL (reference sequence). DNA of the CDR3: TGTGCCACAAGCAACGGACAGCTGAGCTCTGGAAACACCATATATTTT. Amino acids: CATSNGQLSSGNTIYF.

The chain uses TRBV6-5 and TRBJ1-2; D gene ambiguous. The V gene lost 6 bases and the J gene lost 5 bases, with 10 bases spanning the gap. The V gene's germline CDR1 is MNHEY and CDR2 SVGAGI. The CDR3 consists of 12 residues. CDR3 loop: CASSQSGYGYTF. The CDR3 region has the DNA TGTGCCAGCAGCCAATCGGGGTATGGCTACACCTTC.

This clonotype was seen once. V is TRBV10-3 and J is TRBJ1-1; TRBD1 matches at 7 bases. The CDR3 contains 15 residues. Germline trimming cut 8 bases from V and 4 bases from J; bases unmatched to any gene: 13. Germline V CDR1 and CDR2: ENHRY, SYGVKD. CDR3 nucleotide sequence: TGTGCCATCGGGAACCCCGACAGGGAAGTCACTGAAGCTTTCTTT. Its translation is CAIGNPDREVTEAFF.